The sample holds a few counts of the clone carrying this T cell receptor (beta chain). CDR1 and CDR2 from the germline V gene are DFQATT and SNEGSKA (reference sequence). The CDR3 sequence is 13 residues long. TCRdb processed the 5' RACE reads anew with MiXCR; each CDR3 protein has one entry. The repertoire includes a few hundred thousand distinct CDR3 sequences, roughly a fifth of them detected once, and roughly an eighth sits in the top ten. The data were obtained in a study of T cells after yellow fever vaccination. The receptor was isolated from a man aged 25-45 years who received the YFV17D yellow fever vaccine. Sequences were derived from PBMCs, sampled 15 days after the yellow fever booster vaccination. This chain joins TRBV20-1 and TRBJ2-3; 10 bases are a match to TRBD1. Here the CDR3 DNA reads TGCAGAGTCCCGGGACAGGGGACAGATACGCAGTATTTT. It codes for CRVPGQGTDTQYF.